This T cell receptor beta chain is drawn from a study of T-cell reconstitution after alpha-beta-depleted transplantation in children. Whole-study results and caveats: Some patients' high day-60 TCRbeta diversity was attributed to recipient cells surviving conditioning. There were reportedly several hundred expanded graft clones from which alpha-beta T cells came about two months after transplant. T-cell numbers and diversity one year post-transplant derived largely from freshly generated T cells.

A word on this clonotype: Its specificity is not known.

TCRbeta library construction was performed incorporating unique molecular identifiers. TCRdb itself ran the PCR reads through MiXCR, one entry per CDR3 protein. This repertoire shows around 580,000 distinct CDR3 sequences, 25% to 30% found once; its top ten account for 36%. This CDR3 comprises 15 residues. The V gene lost 6 bases and the J gene lost 5 bases, with 17 bases spanning the gap. V is TRBV12-3 or TRBV12-4 and J is TRBJ2-1; possibly TRBD2 for D (6 bases). This sequence originates from a boy younger than two with Wiskott-Aldrich syndrome, due to receive a stem cell transplant. The sample here was PBMCs, taken before TCRalphabeta/CD19-depleted stem cell transplant. The CDR3 sequence: CASSSTSWTDNEQFF. In nucleotides, the CDR3 is TGTGCCAGCAGCTCCACTAGCTGGACGGACAATGAGCAGTTCTTC.